The 14 T cell receptor beta chains presented below share a single source sample, sequenced in a study of T cell repertoires in cytomegalovirus infection. No cognate antigen is known for these TCRs. TCRdb re-called the reads with MiXCR, one entry per CDR3 protein. The table includes under 350,000 distinct CDR3 sequences, under 25% detected once. The specimen comprised cultured PBMCs, sampled from culture after CMV antigen stimulation. These receptors all stem from a human donor in good health (CMV status not recorded). Some clones in this sample may be carry-over from other donors' samples.

This clonotype was detected once. This may be a read error: a much more frequent sequence differs by one nucleotide. The chain recombines TRBV7-9 with TRBJ1-6; the match to TRBD1 covers 7 bases. Trimming cost V 1 base and J 5 bases; bases outside gene matches: 2. Germline lookup yields CDR1 SEHNR and CDR2 FQNEAQ (reference sequence). The CDR3 runs to 15 residues. This chain's CDR3 is CASSLVRGDNSPLHF. CDR3 DNA sequence: TGTGCCAGCAGCTTAGTCAGGGGGGATAATTCACCCCTCCACTTT.

This clonotype was seen a handful of times. CDR3 amino acids: CASSLILAGVRDTQYF. CDR3 DNA sequence: TGTGCCAGCAGCTTAATCCTAGCGGGAGTGAGAGATACGCAGTATTTT. The chain links TRBV13 to TRBJ2-3; 10 nucleotides match TRBD2. Germline V gene lookup returns CDR1 PRHDT and CDR2 FYEKMQ (reference sequence). CDR3 length: 16 amino acids. Trimming took 2 bases from V and 5 from J; bases not matched to a gene: 7.

This clonotype was found many times. V usage is TRBV28 and J usage is TRBJ1-1, with no clear D. Germline V gene lookup returns CDR1 MDHEN and CDR2 SYDVKM. V gave up 2 bases and J gave up 3 bases, with 4 bases separating them. The CDR3 runs to 12 residues. CDR3 in DNA: TGTGCCAGCAGTTTAACCTACACTGAAGCTTTCTTT. It yields the protein CASSLTYTEAFF.

This clonotype showed up just a few times. The J gene is TRBJ2-1, the V gene TRBV25-1; a possible D gene is TRBD2 (6 bases). V lost 2 bases to trimming and J lost 2 bases, with 13 bases between them. There are 16 residues in the CDR3. Germline lookup yields CDR1 MGHDK and CDR2 SYGVNS. The CDR3 loop is CASSEGSAGPYNEQFF. The CDR3 nucleotides read TGTGCCAGCAGTGAAGGGTCCGCGGGGCCCTACAATGAGCAGTTCTTC.

V gene TRBV20-1 combines with J gene TRBJ2-7, with 8 bases lining up with TRBD2. Germline V gene sequence: CDR1 DFQATT, CDR2 SNEGSKA (reference sequence). The CDR3 covers 15 residues. J was trimmed by 2 bases and V by 0 bases; bases with no gene match: 6. The CDR3 DNA reads as TGCAGTGCTAGAGATAGTGGACTAGCAACCTACGAGCAGTACTTC. This gives the protein CSARDSGLATYEQYF.

V gene TRBV7-9 combines with J gene TRBJ1-4, with 8 nucleotides matching TRBD1. Germline CDR1 reads SEHNR; CDR2 reads FQNEAQ (reference sequence). The CDR3 has 18 amino acids. Trimming took 4 bases from V and 4 from J; bases not matched to a gene: 14. The CDR3 DNA reads as TGTGCCAGCAGCTCCCGACAGGGGACACGAGGGATTAATGAAAAACTGTTTTTT. Its translation is CASSSRQGTRGINEKLFF.

A few counts support this clonotype. This chain uses TRBV6-2 or TRBV6-3 with TRBJ1-5; 9 bases match TRBD1. The length of the CDR3 is 14 residues. After removal of 2 bases from V and 5 bases from J, the junction contained 1 base not matched to a gene. The V gene's germline CDR1 is MNHEY and CDR2 SVGEGT. In DNA form, the CDR3 reads TGTGCCAGCAGTTACGGGACAGGGCATCAGCCCCAGCATTTT. Encoded protein: CASSYGTGHQPQHF.

J is TRBJ2-1 and V is TRBV5-1; TRBD2 might be the D (6 bases). The V and J ends lost 1 base and 2 bases respectively, with 10 bases between them. Per germline, CDR1 SGHRS and CDR2 YFSETQ. The CDR3 length is 15 residues. CDR3 amino acids: CASSLSASAYNEQFF. The CDR3 bases are TGCGCCAGCAGCTTGTCGGCTAGCGCCTACAATGAGCAGTTCTTC. The full variable domain, completed using reference TRBV5-1 and TRBJ2-1, is KAGVTQTPRYLIKTRGQQVTLSCSPISGHRSVSWYQQTPGQGLQFLFEYFSETQRNKGNFPGRFSGRQFSNSRSEMNVSTLELGDSALYLCASSLSASAYNEQFFGPGTRLTVL.

With regard to this clonotype: The junction departs from the called germline gene at one end, perhaps through a read error. The rearrangement joins TRBV19 to TRBJ2-3; 10 positions match TRBD2. Germline CDR1 and CDR2: LNHDA and SQIVND (reference sequence). The CDR3 is 13 residues long. The CDR3 spells CASRIAGGDTQYF. In DNA form, the CDR3 reads TGTGCCAGTAGAATAGCGGGAGGCGATACGCAGTATTTT.

The V and J genes are TRBV7-8 and TRBJ2-7, with D possibly being TRBD1 or TRBD2 (5 bases each). The germline CDR1 and CDR2 sequences are SGHVS and FQNEAQ. The CDR3 covers 15 residues. Trimming pared 5 bases from V and 5 bases from J, leaving 19 bases between. The CDR3 reads CASSPSPRGDHEQYV. The CDR3 nucleotides are TGTGCCAGCAGCCCTAGCCCCCGAGGGGACCACGAGCAGTACGTC.

The genes are TRBV6-5 and TRBJ1-3, with TRBD1 matching 7 bases. The CDR3 consists of 14 residues. With V trimmed by 4 bases and J by 2 bases, 2 bases remained unmatched. Looked up from germline, CDR1 is MNHEY and CDR2 is SVGAGI. The CDR3 region is CASSSGGAGNTIYF. The DNA of the CDR3 is TGTGCCAGCAGTTCAGGGGGGGCTGGAAACACCATATATTTT.

The chain has TRBV5-4 and TRBJ2-3; D uncertain. Germline loops: CDR1 SGHNT, CDR2 YYREEE (reference sequence). Trimming left V 2 bases short and J 2 bases short, with 12 bases between. The CDR3 consists of 15 residues. CDR3 region: CASSLGKPFTDTQYF. The CDR3 nucleotides read TGTGCCAGCAGCTTAGGCAAACCATTCACAGATACGCAGTATTTT.

This clonotype was picked up a small number of times. This sequence joins TRBV29-1 and TRBJ1-4; D uncertain. The CDR3 runs 13 residues. Germline V CDR1 and CDR2: SQVTM, ANQGSEA. V dropped 7 bases and J dropped 5 bases, with 14 bases sitting between them. CDR3 region: CSAAKGGNEKLFF. The DNA of the CDR3 is TGCAGCGCCGCTAAGGGAGGGAATGAAAAACTGTTTTTT.

The chain is built from TRBV27 and TRBJ2-5, with D possibly being TRBD1 or TRBD2 (5 bases each). V dropped 6 bases and J dropped 3 bases, with 8 bases sitting between them. The germline gives CDR1 MNHEY, CDR2 SMNVEV (reference sequence). The CDR3 loop spans 12 amino acids. Here the CDR3 reads CASRGTEETQYF. CDR3 nucleotides: TGTGCCAGCAGAGGGACGGAAGAGACCCAGTACTTC.